This TCR beta chain was found in a study of cytomegalovirus exposure and HLA in healthy donors. V lost 5 bases, J lost 6 bases, and 7 bases stayed unmatched. Germline lookup yields CDR1 GTSNPN and CDR2 SVGIG (reference sequence). This CDR3 is 14 amino acids long. The PCR contained 60 Vbeta and 13 Jbeta primers. Profiled with immunoSEQ multiplex PCR; TCRdb holds only in-frame clones, not every one. The sample contains roughly 130,000 clones, approximately 91% of which appear only once. Healthy individuals who donated bone marrow served as the donors. V usage is TRBV30 and J usage is TRBJ2-1; 10 nucleotides align to TRBD1. The source is a woman aged 40 to 49 in good health and CMV-seronegative. What was sequenced was PBMCs. CDR3 coding DNA: TGTGCCTGGCGAGGGACAGGGGTTCCCAATGAGCAGTTCTTC. Protein product: CAWRGTGVPNEQFF.